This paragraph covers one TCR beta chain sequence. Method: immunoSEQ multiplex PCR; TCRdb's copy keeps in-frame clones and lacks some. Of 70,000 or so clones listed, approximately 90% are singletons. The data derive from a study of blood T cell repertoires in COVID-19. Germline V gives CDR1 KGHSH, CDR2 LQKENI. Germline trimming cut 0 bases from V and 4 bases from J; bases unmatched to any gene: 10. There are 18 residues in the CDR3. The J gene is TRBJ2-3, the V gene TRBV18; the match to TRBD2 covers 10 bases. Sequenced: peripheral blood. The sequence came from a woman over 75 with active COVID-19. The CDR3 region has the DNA TGTGCCAGCTCACCACCTACTAGCGGGGTTACAAGGGCAGATACGCAGTATTTT. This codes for CASSPPTSGVTRADTQYF.